This entry features one TCR beta chain sequence. This clone was seen only a few times. Its antigen remains undetermined. No much larger clone exists at a distance of one base, and base qualities are not known. Collection of tumor samples took place before definitive surgery or chemotherapy. Genomic DNA extraction was performed by the MD Anderson Biospecimen Extraction Resource, and TCR sequencing was carried out by the MD Anderson Cancer Genomics Laboratory. The data originate from a study of high-grade serous ovarian cancer treatment subgroups (dated by TCRdb to the early 2020s). For context, the study as a whole: A mean of 14,192 reads and about 7,500 unique TCR beta rearrangements per sample was generated by sequencing. Under a laparoscopic triage algorithm, patients with high-grade serous ovarian cancer were grouped by complete gross resection or by neoadjuvant chemotherapy response, and the study profiled the TCR beta repertoires of these patients. The cohort comprised roughly 30 patients: approximately ten with no residual disease after primary surgery (R0), approximately ten excellent NACT responders, and approximately ten poor NACT responders. In total there were approximately 82 samples, since every patient provided one primary tumor sample and two metastatic tumor samples. Beyond this particular receptor, the publication reports: Tumors from the same patient had repertoire similarity ranging from roughly 0.1 to 0.85, while tumors from different patients showed almost no similarity. Spatial information was not captured by bulk tumor TCR sequencing, so insight into HGSC tumor complexity and diversity was limited. TCR clonal relatedness was found to be positively correlated with neoantigen level and, by trend, with copy number variation and mutation load derived from whole-genome sequencing. TCR repertoire analyses focused on CDR3; CDR1 and CDR2 were not analyzed.

According to the germline V gene, CDR1 reads SGDLS and CDR2 reads YYNGEE. Relative to germline, V is 0 bases shorter and J is 1 base shorter, with 7 bases between their ends. The cysteine opens and the phenylalanine closes a CDR3 of 14 amino acids. Only the CDR3 DNA is retained, 42 bases long and in frame from the first base. High-throughput TCR profiling via ImmunoSEQ was performed on the 75 to 90 tumor samples. The paper's data handling went like this. Repertoire diversity metrics included richness (unique productive sequences), clonality, evenness and relatedness; Bhattacharyya coefficient assessed similarity between samples. In a sensitivity analysis, TCRs with fewer than two reads were excluded, and consistent conclusions were obtained. Sourced from immuneACCESS, this table was stored by TCRdb with only in-frame sequences that have V and J called. A share of the clones is absent; for the studies checked, an unresolved V gene accounts for under half, and the remainder has no known explanation. The V and J calls and the clone size are those of that table, but D and trimming were determined from the DNA. A total of about 16,000 clones appear in this sample, roughly 70% of them only once. The ten largest clones take up 4.5% of the sample.

Sequencing was performed on tumor tissue. This sequence was found in a human donor with high-grade serous ovarian cancer. This chain joins TRBV9 to TRBJ2-5; confidence is insufficient to name the D gene. The DNA is TGTGCCAGCAGCGTAGCGGCTGGCCAAGAGACCCAGTACTTC. Its protein is CASSVAAGQETQYF.